The 11 T cell receptor beta chains given below trace back to one sample, sequenced in a study of blood T cell repertoires in COVID-19. Data came from immunoSEQ multiplex PCR; TCRdb stores just in-frame clones and leaves some out. This sample has about 440,000 clones; about 92% occur once, and the top ten carry about 0.63%. Source material: PBMCs or T cells enriched from blood (not recorded which). The receptors shown here come from a man aged 18 to 29 who had recovered from COVID-19.

The rearrangement links TRBV5-1 to TRBJ2-5; no reliable D call. V was trimmed by 0 bases and J by 0 bases, leaving 6 bases between them. The length of the CDR3 is 14 residues. In germline, CDR1 is SGHRS, CDR2 YFSETQ. CDR3 in DNA: TGCGCCAGCAGCTTGGAGCTAGACCAAGAGACCCAGTACTTC. Residues: CASSLELDQETQYF.

CDR3 in DNA: TGTGCCAGCAGCTTAGTTTCCGGGACAGGGAACCACGAGCAGTACTTC. Translation: CASSLVSGTGNHEQYF. This chain connects TRBV7-9 to TRBJ2-7, with 9 bases fitting TRBD1. This CDR3 is built from 16 residues. Trimming took 1 base from V and 5 from J; bases not matched to a gene: 9. Germline assignment: CDR1 SEHNR and CDR2 FQNEAQ (reference sequence).

Here the CDR3 DNA reads TGTGCCAGCACTCCAGGGGCCACCTATGGCTACACCTTC. This translates into CASTPGATYGYTF. The V call is TRBV5-4, the J call TRBJ1-2; a weak D match, TRBD1 (6 bases). The CDR3 length is 13 residues. V shed 6 bases and J shed 4 bases, with 13 bases lying between them. Germline V lookup: CDR1 SGHNT, CDR2 YYREEE (reference sequence).

The chain couples TRBV3-1 (or the pseudogene TRBV3-2) to TRBJ2-5, with D maybe TRBD1 (7 bases). This CDR3 is 15 amino acids long. V lost 1 base and J lost 2, with 11 bases in between. CDR1 and CDR2 (germline): LGHDT, YNNKEL (reference sequence). The DNA of the CDR3 is TGTGCCAGCAGCCAAGCGGGGGACAGTCAAGAGACCCAGTACTTC. Its protein product is CASSQAGDSQETQYF.

The chain links TRBV5-1 to TRBJ1-2; 7 bases match TRBD1. The CDR3 is 14 residues long. Losses at the gene ends were 4 bases for V and 3 bases for J; bases not matched to a gene: 6. CDR1 is SGHRS, CDR2 YFSETQ, per germline. As DNA, the CDR3 is TGCGCCAGCAGCCCTTGGACAGGCGACTATGGCTACACCTTC. It yields the protein CASSPWTGDYGYTF.

The chain has TRBV5-6 and TRBJ1-2, with 9 nucleotides matching TRBD1. V shed 2 bases and J 3 bases; nucleotides not matched to a gene: 17. CDR3 size: 19 residues. In germline, CDR1 is SGHDT, CDR2 YYEEEE. CDR3 bases: TGTGCCAGCAGCTTCCAGGGTATAGTCCGGACAGGGGTCGACTATGGCTACACCTTC. Residues: CASSFQGIVRTGVDYGYTF.

This chain uses TRBV6-6 with TRBJ1-2; TRBD1 aligns across 8 bases. Looked up from germline, CDR1 is MNHNY and CDR2 is SVGAGI (reference sequence). Trimming cost V 5 bases and J 4 bases; bases outside gene matches: 3. The CDR3 is 13 amino acids. The CDR3 protein is CASSRGQAYGYTF. CDR3 DNA sequence: TGTGCCAGCAGTAGGGGACAGGCCTATGGCTACACCTTC.

This sequence joins TRBV11-1 and TRBJ1-2; D uncertain. Germline values: CDR1 SGHAT, CDR2 FQDESV (reference sequence). V shed 4 bases and J shed 8 bases, with 8 bases lying between them. The CDR3 has 11 amino acids. The CDR3 loop reads CASSSSWGYTF. CDR3 nucleotides: TGTGCCAGCAGCTCGAGTTGGGGCTACACCTTC.

The chain combines TRBV4-1 with TRBJ2-4; 11 bases match TRBD2. The germline CDR1 and CDR2 sequences are MGHRA and YSYEKL. Trimming removed 2 bases from V and 0 bases from J; junction bases left unmatched: 3. The CDR3 extends over 17 amino acids. The CDR3 region is CASSQPTSGRAKNIQYF. In nucleotides, the CDR3 is TGCGCCAGCAGCCAACCAACTAGCGGGAGAGCCAAAAACATTCAGTACTTC.

The chain links TRBV10-3 to TRBJ1-6, with D possibly matching TRBD1 (6 bases). Trimming removed 0 bases from V and 0 bases from J, with 9 bases in between. The CDR3 covers 17 residues. Per germline, CDR1 ENHRY and CDR2 SYGVKD. The CDR3 spells CAISESLGHSYNSPLHF. The CDR3 bases are TGTGCCATCAGTGAGTCGTTGGGACACTCCTATAATTCACCCCTCCACTTT.

This clone was recorded once. The gene calls are TRBV6-4 and TRBJ1-6; D might be TRBD1 (5 bases). V was trimmed by 5 bases and J by 8 bases, leaving 13 bases between them. This CDR3 has 14 residues. Germline values: CDR1 MRHNA, CDR2 SNTAGT. DNA of the CDR3: TGTGCCAGCAGTCTCGGGACGGGGGATTCACCCCTCCACTTT. As protein: CASSLGTGDSPLHF.